One sample yielded the 2 T cell receptor beta chains listed below, sequenced in a study of T cells in Graves' hyperthyroidism and ophthalmopathy (dated by TCRdb to between 2018 and 2021). Libraries came from multiplex PCR. Sequencing relied on an Illumina HiSeq 2000. TCR beta CDR3 regions were amplified from RNA transcripts. The TCR CDR3 was subjected to a first round of RT-PCR using the HTBI primer set and the Qiagen OneStep RT-PCR kit. The raw public reads went through TCRdb reprocessing: fastp at Q25, MiXCR clone calling, in-frame beta chains kept. Every CDR3 protein is listed once, alongside the most common genes and DNA of its rows. The sample yields some 510,000 distinct CDR3 sequences; less than 25% were counted once. The ten biggest clones cover 26% of the sample. Sequences were obtained from blood. The receptors originated from a man aged 18 to 29 with Graves' hyperthyroidism.

The rearrangement links TRBV12-3 or TRBV12-4 to TRBJ2-6; possibly TRBD1 for D (5 bases). This CDR3 contains 19 residues. V was cut by 0 bases and J by 0 bases, with 15 bases left in between. In DNA, the CDR3 is TGTGCCAGCAGTTTAGCGAGGAAGGGGCTGCTCTCTGGGGCCAACGTCCTGACTTTC. Its protein is CASSLARKGLLSGANVLTF.

At least ten counts were recorded for this clonotype. The chain combines TRBV7-2 with TRBJ1-2; 7 bases agree with TRBD1. V trimming: 8 bases; J trimming: 4 bases; junction bases outside the gene matches: 10. Germline V lookup: CDR1 SGHTA, CDR2 FQGNSA. This CDR3 comprises 14 residues. The CDR3 is CASGSRDSPYGYTF. CDR3 coding DNA: TGTGCCAGCGGATCTAGGGACAGTCCCTATGGCTACACCTTC.